This T cell receptor (beta chain) was sequenced in a study of glioma-infiltrating T cells after dendritic cell vaccination. The CDR3 sequence is 16 residues long. Stated time point: after dendritic cell vaccination, including at tumor progression/relapse. TCRdb's table, derived via immunoSEQ multiplex PCR, lists solely in-frame clones and lacks some. The sample records fewer than 75,000 clones, more than 75% being singletons. The starting material was blood, obtained after dendritic cell vaccination. This clonotype originated in a human donor with glioblastoma. The gene calls are TRBV21-1 and TRBJ2-1; TRBD1 reflects the table's D call only, with no check against the DNA. TRBV21-1 is recorded as a pseudogene. The CDR3 sequence: CASSKQGSDSYNEQFF. The CDR3, as DNA: TGTGCCAGCAGCAAACAGGGGAGCGACTCCTACAATGAGCAGTTCTTC.